These 5 T cell receptor beta chains originate from one sample sequenced in a study of low-dose radiotherapy and immunotherapy resistance in tumors (dated by TCRdb to 2021 to 2024). First-strand cDNA was synthesized using Superscript III and a set of TRAV- and TRBV-specific primers, so that both TCRalpha and TCRbeta chains were covered. An approximately 20-cycle PCR with Phusion amplified the TCRs, pairing a constant-region primer with the adapter that was attached to the V primers. TCRdb trimmed the raw reads at Q25, called clones with MiXCR and kept productive beta chains. Every entry covers one CDR3 protein and lists the most common genes and DNA from its rows. The sample profile shows 15,000 to 20,000 distinct CDR3 sequences; under 80% of them were found once. The top ten hold about an eighth of the sample. The receptors originated from a human donor with advanced metastatic prostate, ovarian, gallbladder or colorectal cancer (not recorded which). This table probably holds off-target reads from a library built for another chain.

The chain joins TRBV29-1 to TRBJ1-1, with 9 bases lining up with TRBD1. The germline CDR1 and CDR2 sequences are SQVTM and ANQGSEA. J was trimmed by 3 bases and V by 4 bases; bases with no gene match: 0. This CDR3 has 12 residues. The DNA of the CDR3 is TGCAGCGTTGGGACAGGGGACACTGAAGCTTTCTTT. Residues: CSVGTGDTEAFF.

V gene TRBV12-3 or TRBV12-4 combines with J gene TRBJ2-3; a weak D match, TRBD2 (6 bases). V was shortened by 7 bases and J by 2 bases, with 13 bases between the two germline ends. CDR3 size: 14 residues. Written as DNA, the CDR3 is TGTGCCAGCACCCTTGCGGGACCCACAGATACGCAGTATTTT. This sequence encodes CASTLAGPTDTQYF.

The chain recombines TRBV7-2 with TRBJ2-7; D ambiguous. This CDR3 is built from 13 residues. Germline values: CDR1 SGHTA, CDR2 FQGNSA. Trimming left V 2 bases short and J 3 bases short, with 8 bases between. The CDR3 nucleotides read TGTGCCAGCAGCTTATCTCCAGACTACGAGCAGTACTTC. This translates into CASSLSPDYEQYF.

The CDR3 nucleotides read TGTGCCAGCAGTTACTCCTCCATTCCGACAGACCCGAACACCGGGGAGCTGTTTTTT. This encodes CASSYSSIPTDPNTGELFF. The V and J genes are TRBV6-6 and TRBJ2-2; tentative D call: TRBD1 (5 bases). The CDR3 has 19 amino acids. Germline V gene lookup returns CDR1 MNHNY and CDR2 SVGAGI (reference sequence). V lost 0 bases and J lost 0, with 17 bases in between.

The CDR3 DNA is TGTGCCAGCAGCTTAGTTAGGGGGGCCTATGAGCAGTTCTTC. Protein product: CASSLVRGAYEQFF. The V call is TRBV11-2, the J call TRBJ2-1; D may be TRBD1 or TRBD2 (6 bases each). V lost 1 base and J lost 8, with 12 bases in between. The CDR3 sequence is 14 residues long. The germline gives CDR1 SGHAT, CDR2 FQNNGV.